These 2 T cell receptor beta chains originate from one sample sequenced in a study of molecular identifiers for immune sequencing clone quantification. TCRdb re-derived calls from the PCR reads in MiXCR, one entry per CDR3 protein. In the table there are about 510,000 distinct CDR3 sequences, roughly 25% of which are singletons. Sequenced: naive CD8+ T cells from blood, with Jurkat cell RNA spiked in. Subset given: FACS-sorted CD8+CD4-CCR7+CD45RA+ naive T cells. The origin of the receptors is a human donor in good health. Some libraries in this study had Jurkat cell RNA spiked in.

The chain uses TRBV20-1 and TRBJ2-2, with 13 bases that match TRBD2. This CDR3 is 15 amino acids long. Germline-derived CDR1 and CDR2 are DFQATT and SNEGSKA (reference sequence). V dropped 5 bases and J dropped 7; count of bases not matched to a gene: 7. CDR3 region: CSASGLAGAIGELFF. The CDR3 region has the DNA TGCAGTGCTTCAGGACTAGCGGGAGCCATCGGGGAGCTGTTTTTT.

Concerning this clonotype: Likely a read error: the CDR3 ends without its conserved phenylalanine or tryptophan. It is unclear where the CDR3 begins or ends on the DNA, so no DNA is shown, and the CDR3 is as TCRdb lists it. The V call is TRBV2, the J call TRBJ1-1. CDR1 and CDR2 (germline): SNHLY, FYNNEI. Inclusive of both ends, the CDR3 amounts to 13 amino acids. The CDR3 reads CASSPFKGTEAFS.